Detailed here is one T cell receptor (beta chain). This sample is part of a study of blood T cell repertoires in COVID-19. Turning to the study itself: Whether acute or convalescent, the COVID-19 samples came from the United States, Italy and Spain. PBMCs, B-cell-depleted T cells, or T cells were the source of the cDNA or gDNA that made up the material.

Original handling: Using reference gene primer amplification, nucleated cell counts were estimated. Profiling relied on immunoSEQ multiplex PCR, and the TCRdb table lists in-frame clones only, not all of them. The V and J calls and the clone size are those of that table, but D and trimming were determined from the DNA. The sample yields fewer than 200,000 clones, 85% to 90% seen once. This CDR3 is 15 amino acids long. V gave up 6 bases and J gave up 6 bases, with 18 bases separating them. CDR1 is WNHNN, CDR2 SYGVQD, per germline (reference sequence). Sequenced sample: PBMCs or T cells enriched from blood (not recorded which). V is TRBV10-1 and J is TRBJ2-1; TRBD2 might be the D (5 bases). The receptor was isolated from a woman in her forties in a cohort exposed to, infected with or recovered from COVID-19 (not recorded which). DNA for the CDR3: TGCGCCAGCAGCATCACCCGGACTCCTACCAATGAGCAGTTCTTC. It encodes CASSITRTPTNEQFF.